The 30 T cell receptor beta chains reported below all come from one sample, sequenced in a study of regulatory T cells in long-lasting Graves disease. Regarding time point: newly diagnosed GD, antithyroid drugs for less than 3 months. Scientists built the TCR library using RNA that was extracted from PBMCs. The authors built TCR beta libraries using iRepertoire HTBI primers and Arm-PCR of CDR3 regions. TCRdb analysed the multiplex PCR reads with MiXCR anew, one entry per CDR3 protein. The sample consists of about 620,000 distinct CDR3 sequences, around 17% of them appearing once. This sample was shared with a second study, whose subject was T cells in Graves' hyperthyroidism and ophthalmopathy.

This sample comprised peripheral blood mononuclear cells (PBMCs), obtained at new diagnosis, from a patient treated with antithyroid drugs. The receptors were gathered from a woman aged 30 to 39 with Graves disease.

This clonotype appeared a few times. The chain has TRBV19 and TRBJ1-5, with 10 bases that match TRBD1. J gave up 0 bases and V 5 bases, and 4 bases lay outside the gene matches. Germline loops: CDR1 LNHDA, CDR2 SQIVND (reference sequence). CDR3 length equals 16 residues. The CDR3, as DNA: TGTGCCAGTAGTGACCGGACAGGGGGTAGCAATCAGCCCCAGCATTTT. It encodes CASSDRTGGSNQPQHF.

This clonotype has a count of ten or more. The rearrangement uses TRBV7-8 and TRBJ1-6; maybe TRBD1 (6 bases). V was clipped by 2 bases and J by 8 bases, with 16 bases between them. Germline CDR1 reads SGHVS; CDR2 reads FQNEAQ. The CDR3 extends over 16 amino acids. The CDR3 DNA reads as TGTGCCAGCAGCTTATATTCCGCAGGGGTTGATTCACCCCTCCACTTT. Protein: CASSLYSAGVDSPLHF. Combining the CDR3 with reference TRBV7-8 and TRBJ1-6 gives the whole variable domain GAGVSQSPRYKVAKRGQDVALRCDPISGHVSLFWYQQALGQGPEFLTYFQNEAQLDKSGLPSDRFFAERPEGSVSTLKIQRTQQEDSAVYLCASSLYSAGVDSPLHFGNGTRLTVT.

This clonotype was counted only a few times. The J gene is TRBJ1-4, the V gene TRBV28, with 8 bases fitting TRBD1. This CDR3 region has 16 residues. The ends lost 3 bases at V and 8 bases at J; junction bases unmatched: 11. CDR1 MDHEN and CDR2 SYDVKM come from the germline V gene. The CDR3 protein is CASSLRQGRGGEKLFF. For the CDR3, the DNA is TGTGCCAGCAGTTTGCGACAGGGGAGAGGTGGGGAAAAACTGTTTTTT.

This clonotype turned up a few times. The chain is built from TRBV4-1 and TRBJ1-1; D is undetermined. The V end lost 0 bases, the J end lost 3 bases, and 11 bases lay between the germline ends. Per the germline V gene, CDR1 is MGHRA and CDR2 is YSYEKL. The CDR3 covers 15 residues. The CDR3 nucleotides read TGCGCCAGCAGCCAAGAGGTCGTTCTCTACACTGAAGCTTTCTTT. Its translation: CASSQEVVLYTEAFF.

This clonotype was seen ten or more times. J is TRBJ2-3 and V is TRBV11-1; D is undetermined. The CDR3 is made up of 12 amino acids. Germline assignment: CDR1 SGHAT and CDR2 FQDESV (reference sequence). Trimming left V 2 bases short and J 6 bases short, with 6 bases between. CDR3: CASSLKLDTQYF. The CDR3 DNA reads TGTGCCAGCAGCTTAAAGCTGGATACGCAGTATTTT.

The genes are TRBV7-3 and TRBJ2-6; D not certain. The ends were cut back, 5 bases at V and 1 base at J, with 12 bases in the middle. This CDR3 is built from 16 residues. The germline CDR1 and CDR2 sequences are SGHTA and FQGTGA. CDR3 coding DNA: TGTGCCAGCAGCCCCTTCTATGGGTCTGGGGCCAACGTCCTGACTTTC. It is translated as CASSPFYGSGANVLTF.

This clonotype has just a few counts. The V gene is TRBV20-1, the J gene TRBJ2-1; 14 nucleotides agree with TRBD2. With 7 bases clipped from V and 7 bases from J, the junction kept 9 bases outside the gene matches. Germline CDR1 is DFQATT and CDR2 is SNEGSKA (reference sequence). The CDR3 length is 15 residues. The CDR3 DNA reads as TGCAGTGATGTTGGGACTAGCGGGAGTCCTAATGAGCAGTTCTTC. This translates into CSDVGTSGSPNEQFF.

This clonotype was recorded at least ten times. The chain carries TRBV28 and TRBJ2-2; D gene uncertain. This CDR3 comprises 15 residues. The V and J ends lost 2 bases and 4 bases respectively, with 11 bases between them. Germline values: CDR1 MDHEN, CDR2 SYDVKM. CDR3 nucleotide sequence: TGTGCCAGCAGTTTACTGGCGGAAGTCACCGGGGAGCTGTTTTTT. Translating gives CASSLLAEVTGELFF.

V and J are TRBV6-6 and TRBJ2-3; 11 positions match TRBD2. The V segment lost 0 bases and the J segment 0 bases; nucleotides outside the gene matches: 8. CDR1 is MNHNY, CDR2 SVGAGI, per germline (reference sequence). This CDR3 spans 19 amino acids. For the CDR3, the DNA is TGTGCCAGCAGTTACTCGGTCGGACTAGCGGGTGCTAGCACAGATACGCAGTATTTT. Protein sequence: CASSYSVGLAGASTDTQYF.

This clonotype appeared a few times. The rearrangement uses TRBV9 and TRBJ2-7, with TRBD2 matching 7 bases. The germline CDR1 and CDR2 sequences are SGDLS and YYNGEE. The CDR3 has 15 amino acids. With V trimmed by 4 bases and J by 4 bases, 11 bases remained unmatched. The CDR3: CASSLLPGRGYEQYF. In nucleotides, the CDR3 is TGTGCCAGCAGCCTCCTCCCGGGGAGGGGATACGAGCAGTACTTC.

This clonotype was seen many times. This chain links TRBV28 with TRBJ2-7; D perhaps matches TRBD1 (6 bases). The CDR3 covers 12 residues. CDR1 is MDHEN, CDR2 SYDVKM, per germline. V gave up 9 bases and J gave up 5 bases, with 14 bases separating them. CDR3 residues: CASTTGSHEQYF. The DNA of the CDR3 is TGTGCCAGTACAACAGGGTCTCACGAGCAGTACTTC.

A note on this clonotype: Possible read error: a much larger clone is one base away. V usage is TRBV2 and J usage is TRBJ2-5, with D perhaps TRBD1 (6 bases). This CDR3 contains 15 residues. CDR1 and CDR2 from the germline V gene are SNHLY and FYNNEI. V gave up 4 bases and J gave up 5 bases, with 17 bases separating them. In DNA form, the CDR3 reads TGTGCCAGCAGTGGCTCGCCAGGGGATGGCGAGACCCAGTACTTC. Translated: CASSGSPGDGETQYF.

This clonotype was found a few times. This sequence joins TRBV12-3 or TRBV12-4 and TRBJ2-3; 9 nucleotides match TRBD2. The CDR3 has 15 amino acids. V was clipped by 7 bases and J by 0 bases; unmatched bases: 5. The CDR3 is CASILGLASTDTQYF. CDR3 nucleotide sequence: TGTGCCAGCATCCTGGGACTAGCTAGCACAGATACGCAGTATTTT.

The CDR3 loop is CASSPQQGALGDEQFF. In DNA, the CDR3 is TGTGCCAGTAGCCCACAACAGGGGGCTCTTGGAGATGAGCAGTTCTTC. This chain uses TRBV19 with TRBJ2-1; 9 positions agree with TRBD1. Germline assignment: CDR1 LNHDA and CDR2 SQIVND (reference sequence). This CDR3 spans 16 amino acids. The ends lost 6 bases at V and 8 bases at J; junction bases unmatched: 14.

In the case of this clonotype: A much larger clone is a single base away; this may be a read error. The rearrangement links TRBV6-1 to TRBJ1-5; D not certain. CDR1 MNHNS and CDR2 SASEGT come from the germline V gene. The CDR3 has 12 amino acids. The V end lost 10 bases, the J end lost 8 bases, and 15 bases lay between the germline ends. The CDR3 sequence is CAIDKANEPQHF. CDR3 nucleotides: TGTGCCATCGACAAGGCTAATGAGCCCCAGCATTTT.

This clonotype has ten or more counts. The chain combines TRBV10-3 with TRBJ2-5, with no clear D. V was trimmed by 3 bases and J by 6 bases, leaving 8 bases between them. The CDR3 is 12 residues long. Germline V gene lookup returns CDR1 ENHRY and CDR2 SYGVKD. The chain's CDR3 is CAISERLQTQYF. DNA for the CDR3: TGTGCCATCAGTGAACGTTTACAGACCCAGTACTTC.

This clonotype has only a few counts. CDR3 protein: CASSADGSAYEQYF. DNA for the CDR3: TGTGCCAGCAGCGCCGACGGGAGTGCCTACGAGCAGTACTTC. This chain connects TRBV9 to TRBJ2-7; TRBD2 might be the D (6 bases). Trimming stripped 3 bases from V and 2 bases from J, with 12 bases between. The length of the CDR3 is 14 residues. Germline V gene data show CDR1 as SGDLS and CDR2 as YYNGEE.

In this sample, this clonotype turned up many times. This chain connects TRBV6-1 to TRBJ2-7, with 12 bases identical to TRBD1. After removal of 8 bases from V and 7 bases from J, the junction contained 9 bases not matched to a gene. Germline loops: CDR1 MNHNS, CDR2 SASEGT. The CDR3 spans 14 residues. CDR3 region: CASREGQGAREQYF. Written as DNA, the CDR3 is TGTGCCAGCCGGGAGGGACAGGGGGCTCGTGAGCAGTACTTC.

The chain joins TRBV19 to TRBJ2-6; 7 bases are a match to TRBD2. This CDR3 contains 19 residues. The V and J ends lost 3 bases and 0 bases, in that order; junction bases with no gene match: 11. Germline loops: CDR1 LNHDA, CDR2 SQIVND (reference sequence). The CDR3: CASSIRLAASDSGANVLTF. In DNA, the CDR3 is TGTGCCAGTAGTATTCGTCTAGCGGCCAGTGACTCTGGGGCCAACGTCCTGACTTTC.

This clonotype was detected once. This sequence joins TRBV19 and TRBJ1-1; D gene uncertain. The germline V and J ends were trimmed by 1 base and 2 bases, with 8 bases remaining between them. This CDR3 spans 14 amino acids. Germline CDR1 and CDR2: LNHDA and SQIVND (reference sequence). CDR3 DNA: TGTGCCAGTAGTATAGTGGTCGGAAACACTGAAGCTTTCTTT. This sequence encodes CASSIVVGNTEAFF.

The table lists this clonotype with many counts. The chain joins TRBV2 to TRBJ1-1; 7 nucleotides line up with TRBD1. CDR1 and CDR2 (germline): SNHLY, FYNNEI. V lost 7 bases to trimming and J lost 3 bases; unmatched junction nucleotides: 8. The CDR3 length is 14 residues. DNA for the CDR3: TGTGCCAGCAAAGACAGGGTAGGGGACACTGAAGCTTTCTTT. Its protein product is CASKDRVGDTEAFF.

This clonotype was seen repeatedly, ten times or more. The V and J genes are TRBV20-1 and TRBJ1-1; D remains unclear. Germline CDR1 reads DFQATT; CDR2 reads SNEGSKA (reference sequence). The ends were cut back, 0 bases at V and 0 bases at J, with 11 bases in the middle. This CDR3 region has 15 residues. In nucleotides, the CDR3 is TGCAGTGCTAGAGATCCCTCCCTTATGAACACTGAAGCTTTCTTT. This sequence encodes CSARDPSLMNTEAFF.

This clonotype was seen repeatedly, ten times or more. The chain recombines TRBV3-1 with TRBJ1-1; D unresolved. Trimming stripped 0 bases from V and 2 bases from J, with 7 bases between. This CDR3 spans 14 amino acids. Germline CDR1 and CDR2: LGHDT and YNNKEL (reference sequence). The chain's CDR3 is CASSQELGNTEAFF. In DNA form, the CDR3 reads TGTGCCAGCAGCCAAGAATTGGGCAACACTGAAGCTTTCTTT.

The sample holds a few counts of this clonotype. The V call is TRBV5-1, the J call TRBJ1-6; 7 bases map to TRBD1. CDR1 and CDR2 from the germline V gene are SGHRS and YFSETQ. The CDR3 is 14 amino acids. V shed 0 bases and J 6 bases; nucleotides not matched to a gene: 0. CDR3 in amino acids: CASSLEGANSPLHF. The CDR3 coding sequence is TGCGCCAGCAGCTTGGAGGGGGCTAATTCACCCCTCCACTTT.

This clonotype appeared many times. The V and J genes are TRBV19 and TRBJ2-5; 7 bases map to TRBD2. The V gene end was trimmed by 5 bases and the J gene end by 3 bases; junction bases not matched to a gene: 6. The CDR3 totals 14 residues. Germline CDR1 LNHDA, CDR2 SQIVND (reference sequence). CDR3 protein: CASSVGGSKETQYF. CDR3 coding DNA: TGTGCCAGTAGTGTAGGCGGGAGCAAAGAGACCCAGTACTTC.

The table lists this clonotype with a few counts. This chain connects TRBV30 to TRBJ2-5, with unresolved D. CDR1 and CDR2 (germline): GTSNPN, SVGIG (reference sequence). The V end lost 0 bases, the J end lost 6 bases, and 5 bases lay between the germline ends. The CDR3 runs 11 residues. The CDR3 DNA reads TGTGCCTGGAGTGTACTTAAGACCCAGTACTTC. This codes for CAWSVLKTQYF.

J is TRBJ1-2 and V is TRBV18, with 10 bases matching TRBD1. The V gene end was trimmed by 2 bases and the J gene end by 4 bases; junction bases not matched to a gene: 4. The CDR3 totals 15 residues. Germline-derived CDR1 and CDR2 are KGHSH and LQKENI. The CDR3 spells CASSPGTGDIYGYTF. DNA of the CDR3: TGTGCCAGCTCACCAGGGACAGGGGATATCTATGGCTACACCTTC.

With respect to this clonotype: Just one base apart from a much larger clone, this may be a read error. Here the CDR3 reads CASTQQGDNNQPQHF. The DNA of the CDR3 is TGTGCCAGCACCCAACAGGGGGACAACAATCAGCCCCAGCATTTT. The rearrangement links TRBV6-1 to TRBJ1-5; the match to TRBD1 covers 8 bases. This CDR3 spans 15 amino acids. Losses at the gene ends were 7 bases for V and 3 bases for J; bases not matched to a gene: 8. Germline CDR1 is MNHNS and CDR2 is SASEGT.

A remark on this clonotype: This could be a read error, since a much larger clone is one nucleotide away. The chain recombines TRBV18 with TRBJ1-4; 7 positions match TRBD1. CDR1 and CDR2 from the germline V gene are KGHSH and LQKENI. CDR3 length: 15 residues. The CDR3 reads CASSPNRDSGEKLVF. The CDR3 DNA follows: TGTGCCAGCTCACCAAACCGGGACAGCGGCGAAAAACTGGTTTTT.

This clonotype occurred many times. The V call is TRBV11-3, the J call TRBJ2-1; TRBD2 might be the D (6 bases). V dropped 1 base and J dropped 10 bases, with 8 bases sitting between them. The CDR3 runs 12 residues. The germline V gene encodes CDR1 SGHNT and CDR2 YENEEA. This chain's CDR3 is CASSLAAGEQFF. The CDR3 nucleotides are TGTGCCAGCAGCTTAGCTGCGGGAGAGCAGTTCTTC.